The clone carrying this T cell receptor beta chain was observed a handful of times. Thyroid surgery was performed in patients who had received no treatment beforehand. These data are taken from a study of metastatic and nonmetastatic thyroid tumors. Study-level information: Repertoire data that came from the blood and tumor or nodule tissue of malignant and benign thyroid patients were compared.

The germline V gene encodes CDR1 MNHNS and CDR2 SASEGT. V shed 6 bases and J shed 2 bases, with 8 bases lying between them. The CDR3 totals 14 residues. TCRdb re-called clones from the PCR reads using MiXCR. The profile shows around 7,000 clones, approximately 34% of them singletons. The rearrangement links TRBV6-1 to TRBJ2-6; D is undetermined. The clonotype was recovered from a female donor with papillary thyroid cancer or a benign thyroid nodule (not recorded which). Some clones in this sample may be carry-over from other donors' samples. The specimen was adjacent normal tissue. As DNA, the CDR3 is TGTGCCAGCAGCAGGACCCCTGGGGCCAACGTCCTGACTTTC. Translated, it gives CASSRTPGANVLTF.